This T cell receptor beta chain is from a study of cytomegalovirus exposure and HLA in healthy donors. Notes on the study in general: A later analysis revealed that TCR association rates differed between HLA loci, peaking at DRB1 and bottoming out at HLA-C.

Nominal health characterized the donors when sampled, though unrecorded immune exposures were likely. Researchers ran the PCR with 60 Vbeta and 13 Jbeta primers. Measured with immunoSEQ multiplex PCR; TCRdb has only the in-frame clones, and not every one. This table has roughly 54,000 clones, around 70% appearing once. Looked up from germline, CDR1 is SGDLS and CDR2 is YYNGEE. CDR3 length: 17 amino acids. V lost 0 bases to trimming and J lost 1 base; unmatched junction nucleotides: 6. Details on this clone: Its antigen is still unknown.

The sequence came from a woman aged 60-75 years in good health and CMV-seropositive. The sample comprised PBMCs. The chain links TRBV9 to TRBJ1-3; 8 bases are a match to TRBD1. The chain's CDR3 is CASSVGDRGLSGNTIYF. CDR3 DNA: TGTGCCAGCAGCGTAGGAGACAGGGGTCTTTCTGGAAACACCATATATTTT.